The clone carrying this T cell receptor (beta chain) turned up a few times. In TCRdb, the RT-PCR reads were re-called with MiXCR into one record per CDR3 protein. The sample includes about 680,000 distinct CDR3 sequences, 13% to 15% of them seen just once. CDR3 size: 13 residues. Trimming shortened V by 1 base and J by 4 bases, and 7 bases separated the two germline ends. Germline lookup yields CDR1 SGHTA and CDR2 FQGNSA. Sample: memory CD4+ T cells from blood. The chain links TRBV7-2 to TRBJ1-2; D is undetermined. This receptor was taken from a female donor in good health, serving as a healthy control. Here the CDR3 DNA reads TGTGCCAGCAGCTTAGAGGGAATCTATGGCTACACCTTC. It specifies CASSLEGIYGYTF.